This is a list of T cell receptor beta chains from one sample in a study of shared clonotypes between healthy human individuals. Sequencing was performed with immunoSEQ multiplex PCR; in TCRdb, only in-frame clones are kept and a portion is missing. The data contain under 2.5 million clones, 85% to 95% of them singletons. Sequences were obtained from naive CD4+ T cells from PBMCs. These receptor sequences come from a man aged 18 to 29 in good health. Some clones in this sample may be carry-over from other donors' samples. CDR3s include the opening cysteine and the closing phenylalanine or tryptophan.

V: TRBV5-8
CDR3: CASSHRKLAVSLTGELFF

V: TRBV6-6
CDR3: CASSYDRDRSTEAFF

V: TRBV10-3
CDR3: CAISDEQNSNQPQHF

V: TRBV5-6
CDR3: CAKGGSRHPSGNTIYF

V: TRBV7-9
CDR3: CASSPGQGGETQHF

V: TRBV27
CDR3: CASSLLGPPYEQYF

V: TRBV7-2
CDR3: CASSLVGRGTYGYTF

V: TRBV2
CDR3: CASHGTGEISPSYEQYF

V: TRBV7-6
CDR3: CASSLTTGSHEQYF

V: TRBV30
CDR3: CAWSALAANNEQFF

V: TRBV5-1
CDR3: CASSLPWGSGANVLTF

V: TRBV10-1
CDR3: CASGRQRGGLDTQYF

V: TRBV29-1
CDR3: CSVERQNTEAFF

V: TRBV15
CDR3: CATSRGGESANEKLFF

V: TRBV4-3
CDR3: CASSQAPVQGLAGGDEQFF

V: TRBV2
CDR3: CASGGEYEQYF

V: TRBV6-6
CDR3: CASSFATGLETQYF

V: TRBV19
CDR3: CASRISSRSTDTQYF

V: TRBV5-6
CDR3: CASSFGGSYQPQHF

V: TRBV5-1
CDR3: CASSLARGAEAFF

V: TRBV19
CDR3: CASMGSGTYGYTF

V: TRBV5-5
CDR3: CASSSGHAQTNEKLFF

V: TRBV28
CDR3: CASSRLGFLTSTDTQYF

V: TRBV14
CDR3: CASSQGAARDYYTDTQYF

V: TRBV4-1
CDR3: CASSQEGREWGTEAFF

V: TRBV6-1
CDR3: CASSEANFGQSYSGANVLTF

V: TRBV11-2
CDR3: CASSSLAGGVYEQYF

V: TRBV6-4
CDR3: CASSGQPEYNEQFF

V: TRBV6-1
CDR3: CASSELPPPGDRLGYTF

V: TRBV28
CDR3: CASSLSSGRAADTQYF

V: TRBV7-2
CDR3: CASSLPGTYEQYF

V: TRBV2
CDR3: CASSEGARSSTDTQYF

V: TRBV15
CDR3: CATSREASGSLDTQYF

V: TRBV6-6
CDR3: CASSLGNGYTF

V: TRBV28
CDR3: CASSTGQLFEQFF

V: TRBV5-4
CDR3: CASSPWRSGTEAFF

V: TRBV30
CDR3: CAWSVGLAGGGEQYF

V: TRBV11-2
CDR3: CASSPGRSSGNTIYF

V: TRBV21-1
CDR3: CASALEGWTVFTSPPHTDTQYF

V: TRBV30
CDR3: CASQTNYGYTF

V: TRBV7-9
CDR3: CASRPPVAGDEQFF

V: TRBV6-4
CDR3: CASSYSPGGTEAFF

V: TRBV6-6
CDR3: CASRLQGAADTQYF

V: TRBV28
CDR3: CASSLAGDSGNTIYF

V: TRBV7-2
CDR3: CASSQGSLGYGYTF

V: TRBV10-1
CDR3: CASSESIAGSTNEQFF

V: TRBV29-1
CDR3: CSVGSFSYNEQFF

V: TRBV10-3
CDR3: CAISSGTSGGFGQYF